Listed here are 6 T cell receptor beta chains from one sample, sequenced in a study of blood T cell repertoires in COVID-19. Only in-frame clones appear in the TCRdb table, and some are missing; sequencing was by immunoSEQ multiplex PCR. The sample gives almost 350,000 clones, about nine tenths of which show up once; over 1% is in the top ten. Source material: PBMCs or T cells enriched from blood (not recorded which). Receptor source: a woman aged 30 to 39 who had been exposed to COVID-19.

The chain combines TRBV11-2 with TRBJ2-3; 16 bases match TRBD2. The CDR3 contains 18 residues. The trim removed 5 bases at V and 2 bases at J, leaving 7 bases unmatched. Germline CDR1 SGHAT, CDR2 FQNNGV. CDR3 DNA: TGTGCCAGCAGCCTATCGGGACTAGCGGGAGGGTACACAGATACGCAGTATTTT. Translating gives CASSLSGLAGGYTDTQYF.

The chain employs TRBV18 and TRBJ1-2; possible D gene TRBD1, 5 bases. The CDR3 has 15 residues. Deletions cut 3 bases from V and 6 bases from J, with 17 bases between. Germline assignment: CDR1 KGHSH and CDR2 LQKENI. Here the CDR3 reads CASSPTPGEGDGYTF. The CDR3 nucleotides read TGTGCCAGCTCACCTACTCCCGGCGAAGGGGATGGCTACACCTTC.

The V and J genes are TRBV30 and TRBJ1-5, with D unclear. CDR3 length: 12 residues. V shed 2 bases and J shed 4 bases, with 6 bases lying between them. Per the germline V gene, CDR1 is GTSNPN and CDR2 is SVGIG (reference sequence). CDR3 nucleotide sequence: TGTGCCTGGAGTACGGGAAATCAGCCCCAGCATTTT. This sequence encodes CAWSTGNQPQHF.

This sequence joins TRBV6-5 and TRBJ1-5, with D maybe TRBD1 (6 bases). The CDR3 spans 15 residues. Trimming removed 5 bases from V and 7 bases from J, with 18 bases in between. CDR1 and CDR2 (germline): MNHEY, SVGAGI. CDR3 sequence reads: CASSREQGIEQPQHF. Here the CDR3 DNA reads TGTGCCAGCAGTCGCGAACAGGGAATCGAGCAGCCCCAGCATTTT.

The chain employs TRBV12-5 and TRBJ1-4; D is unclear. This CDR3 spans 12 amino acids. Trimming pared 11 bases from V and 7 bases from J, leaving 14 bases between. The germline V gene has CDR1 LGHNT and CDR2 FRNRAP. The CDR3 bases are TGTGCTTCCGGGCGTGGGAGTGAAAAACTGTTTTTT. This encodes CASGRGSEKLFF. The whole variable domain, remainder taken from reference TRBV12-5 and TRBJ1-4, is DARVTQTPRHKVTEMGQEVTMRCQPILGHNTVFWYRQTMMQGLELLAYFRNRAPLDDSGMPKDRFSAEMPDATLATLKIQPSEPRDSAVYFCASGRGSEKLFFGSGTQLSVL.

Turning to this clone: Within the sample, other DNA sequences also encode this same CDR3. The J gene is TRBJ2-5, the V gene TRBV12-3 or TRBV12-4, with D uncertain. The CDR3 consists of 11 residues. Trimming cost V 5 bases and J 4 bases, with 5 bases left between them. Here the CDR3 reads CASSPGETQYF. The CDR3 coding sequence is TGTGCCAGCAGTCCCGGAGAGACCCAGTACTTC.